Below are 3 T cell receptor beta chains sequenced from a single sample in a study of molecular identifiers for immune sequencing clone quantification. TCRdb used MiXCR to reprocess the PCR reads, holding one entry per CDR3 protein. The repertoire holds about 510,000 distinct CDR3 sequences, with about 21% as singletons. The sample taken for sequencing was naive CD8+ T cells from blood, with Jurkat cell RNA spiked in. Subset meaning: FACS-sorted CD8+CD4-CCR7+CD45RA+ naive T cells. These receptors were collected from a human donor in good health. Some libraries in this study had Jurkat cell RNA spiked in.

In its sample, this clonotype was seen many times. This sequence joins TRBV7-6 and TRBJ1-4, with TRBD1 as a possible D gene (6 bases). The CDR3 extends over 16 amino acids. V was cut by 5 bases and J by 3 bases, with 16 bases left in between. Germline V CDR1 and CDR2: SGHVS, FNYEAQ. CDR3 bases: TGTGCCAGCAGCCCCGCACAGGGTGCATCTAATGAAAAACTGTTTTTT. It is translated as CASSPAQGASNEKLFF.

The V and J genes are TRBV15 and TRBJ1-5; D not certain. CDR1 LNHNV and CDR2 YYDKDF come from the germline V gene (reference sequence). This CDR3 contains 17 residues. V was pared by 3 bases and J by 1 base, with 16 bases between. The CDR3, as DNA: TGTGCCACCAGCAGGGCGGTCTACGGGTTAAGCAATCAGCCCCAGCATTTT. Translating gives CATSRAVYGLSNQPQHF.

The chain uses TRBV10-3 and TRBJ2-5; TRBD2 is a possible D gene (5 bases). The CDR3 covers 18 residues. Germline CDR1 reads ENHRY; CDR2 reads SYGVKD. The V end was cut by 7 bases, the J end by 3 bases, with 27 bases between. The CDR3 sequence: CAITPPRGSFPRKETQYF. CDR3 sequence (DNA): TGTGCCATCACCCCCCCCCGGGGATCTTTTCCGCGGAAAGAGACCCAGTACTTC.